This entry concerns a single T cell receptor (beta chain). This sample is part of a study of blood T cell repertoires in COVID-19. The overall study: Samples of COVID-19 (acute and convalescent) were obtained from the United States, Italy and Spain. In each case, the material was cDNA or gDNA derived from T cells, B-cell-depleted T cells, or PBMCs.

Source study methods: Reference gene primer amplification gave nucleated cell count estimates. The data were produced by immunoSEQ multiplex PCR, yet TCRdb's version contains in-frame clones alone and is incomplete. Clone size and V and J calls were adopted from that table, with D and trimming inferred from the DNA. Among about 240,000 clones listed, 87% were seen once. The CDR3 is 15 residues long. CDR1 is MNHNS, CDR2 SASEGT, per germline. With 3 bases clipped from V and 2 bases from J, the junction kept 3 bases outside the gene matches. The J gene is TRBJ2-1, the V gene TRBV6-1; 8 bases fit TRBD1. This TCR was sampled from a man aged 55 to 70 who had recovered from COVID-19. The sequencing input was peripheral blood. In nucleotides, the CDR3 is TGTGCCAGCAGTGAGGGGACAGGCCCCTACAATGAGCAGTTCTTC. Amino acid sequence: CASSEGTGPYNEQFF.